This T cell receptor beta chain was recorded in a study of CD8 T cells in Susac syndrome. Random hexamers were used to reverse transcribe the RNA input (about 0.5 to 1 ug). Multiplex PCR with immunoSEQ amplified the TCR beta CDR3 across 54 Vbeta and 13 Jbeta. TCRdb re-called the immunoSEQ multiplex PCR reads through MiXCR, storing one row per CDR3 protein. Of around 200,000 distinct CDR3 sequences in the sample, roughly 94% were seen once. Per germline, CDR1 SNHLY and CDR2 FYNNEI. This CDR3 comprises 13 residues. Trimming left V 8 bases short and J 1 base short, with 9 bases between. Sequences were obtained from CD4+ T cells from PBMCs. The chain joins TRBV2 to TRBJ1-5; D possibly corresponds to TRBD1 (5 bases). This receptor was taken from a human donor in good health. The CDR3 reads CASGAESNQPQHF. The DNA of the CDR3 is TGTGCCAGCGGGGCAGAGAGCAATCAGCCCCAGCATTTT.